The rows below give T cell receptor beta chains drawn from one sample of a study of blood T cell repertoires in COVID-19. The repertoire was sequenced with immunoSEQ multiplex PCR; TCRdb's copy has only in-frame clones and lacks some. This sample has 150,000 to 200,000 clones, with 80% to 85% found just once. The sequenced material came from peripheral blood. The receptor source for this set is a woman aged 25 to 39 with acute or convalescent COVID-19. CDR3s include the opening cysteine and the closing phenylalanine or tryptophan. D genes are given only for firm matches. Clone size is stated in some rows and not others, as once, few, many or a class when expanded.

DNA: TGTGCCAGCAGTTTCCGGACAGGGGGGCCCGCAACTAATGAAAAACTGTTTTTT; CDR3: CASSFRTGGPATNEKLFF; size: NA; length: 18; V: TRBV27; D: TRBD1; J: TRBJ1-4
DNA: TGCGCCAGCAGCGGACAGCCCTGGGGTGAGGAGACCCAGTACTTC; CDR3: CASSGQPWGEETQYF; size: NA; length: 15; V: TRBV4-3; D: NA; J: TRBJ2-5
DNA: TGTGCCACCAGTGATTTTACGGAGGGGGAGCAGTTCTTC; CDR3: CATSDFTEGEQFF; size: NA; length: 13; V: TRBV24-1; D: NA; J: TRBJ2-1
DNA: TGTGCCAGCAGTTCGCCTCAGGGGATGAACACTGAAGCTTTCTTT; CDR3: CASSSPQGMNTEAFF; size: NA; length: 15; V: TRBV27; D: NA; J: TRBJ1-1
DNA: TGTGCCAGCAGCCCGCGACAGGGACCAGTCGAAAAACTGTTTTTT; CDR3: CASSPRQGPVEKLFF; size: NA; length: 15; V: TRBV7-8; D: TRBD1; J: TRBJ1-4
DNA: TGTGCCGTTAAAATAGCGGGAGTCGGATACGAGCAGTACTTC; CDR3: CAVKIAGVGYEQYF; size: NA; length: 14; V: TRBV10-3; D: TRBD2; J: TRBJ2-7
DNA: TGTGCCAGCAGTATAACAGGGGCGAACTACGAGCAGTACTTC; CDR3: CASSITGANYEQYF; size: NA; length: 14; V: TRBV27; D: TRBD1; J: TRBJ2-7
DNA: TGTGCCAGCAGAGATGGGACAGGGGGCAAATCGCCCCAGCATTTT; CDR3: CASRDGTGGKSPQHF; size: NA; length: 15; V: TRBV6-5; D: TRBD1; J: TRBJ1-5
DNA: TGTGCCAGCAGCTTGCGAGGGAGTGAAGCTTTCTTT; CDR3: CASSLRGSEAFF; size: NA; length: 12; V: TRBV5-4; D: NA; J: TRBJ1-1
DNA: TGTGCCAGCAGCCCTTCACTCGGAGGGGGCACAGATACGCAGTATTTT; CDR3: CASSPSLGGGTDTQYF; size: NA; length: 16; V: TRBV7-2; D: NA; J: TRBJ2-3
DNA: TGTGCCAGCAGCCGTGCCGGGACAGGGGGCCTAGAGACCCAGTACTTC; CDR3: CASSRAGTGGLETQYF; size: once; length: 16; V: TRBV7-2; D: TRBD1; J: TRBJ2-5
DNA: TGCAGCGTTGGTCAGGGTAACTCTGGAAACACCATATATTTT; CDR3: CSVGQGNSGNTIYF; size: few; length: 14; V: TRBV29-1; D: NA; J: TRBJ1-3
DNA: TGTGCCAGCAGCTTAGCCGGGAGAACAGATACGCAGTATTTT; CDR3: CASSLAGRTDTQYF; size: NA; length: 14; V: TRBV11-2; D: NA; J: TRBJ2-3
DNA: TGTGCCAGCAGCCAGCCTAGCGGGGGCTCCTACAATGAGCAGTTCTTC; CDR3: CASSQPSGGSYNEQFF; size: few; length: 16; V: TRBV7-9; D: TRBD2; J: TRBJ2-1
DNA: TGTGCCAGCAGCAGCAACAGAGCGAACACCGGGGAGCTGTTTTTT; CDR3: CASSSNRANTGELFF; size: NA; length: 15; V: TRBV11-2; D: NA; J: TRBJ2-2
DNA: TGTGCCAGCAGTGAGGTGGGGGGCTCCTACAATGAGCAGTTCTTC; CDR3: CASSEVGGSYNEQFF; size: NA; length: 15; V: TRBV5-4; D: NA; J: TRBJ2-1